The sequence of this T cell receptor beta chain was determined in a study of T cells in Graves' hyperthyroidism and ophthalmopathy. The TCR beta CDR3 regions underwent amplification using RNA transcripts as the source. The study used the HTBI primer set for a first-round RT-PCR of the TCR CDR3. Via MiXCR, TCRdb re-called the multiplex PCR reads, giving one row per CDR3 protein. The table lists fewer than 350,000 distinct CDR3 sequences, 18% of them singletons. Trimming took 3 bases from V and 6 from J; bases not matched to a gene: 6. This CDR3 has 14 residues. Germline values: CDR1 SGHTA, CDR2 FQGNSA. The table lists this clonotype with many counts.

The chain has TRBV7-2 and TRBJ2-7; 9 nucleotides line up with TRBD1. This TCR came from a woman aged 40 to 50 with Graves' ophthalmopathy. The sample was blood. The CDR3 DNA reads TGTGCCAGCAGCTTGAAACAGGGGGCTGTCGAGCAGTACTTC. Amino acid sequence: CASSLKQGAVEQYF.